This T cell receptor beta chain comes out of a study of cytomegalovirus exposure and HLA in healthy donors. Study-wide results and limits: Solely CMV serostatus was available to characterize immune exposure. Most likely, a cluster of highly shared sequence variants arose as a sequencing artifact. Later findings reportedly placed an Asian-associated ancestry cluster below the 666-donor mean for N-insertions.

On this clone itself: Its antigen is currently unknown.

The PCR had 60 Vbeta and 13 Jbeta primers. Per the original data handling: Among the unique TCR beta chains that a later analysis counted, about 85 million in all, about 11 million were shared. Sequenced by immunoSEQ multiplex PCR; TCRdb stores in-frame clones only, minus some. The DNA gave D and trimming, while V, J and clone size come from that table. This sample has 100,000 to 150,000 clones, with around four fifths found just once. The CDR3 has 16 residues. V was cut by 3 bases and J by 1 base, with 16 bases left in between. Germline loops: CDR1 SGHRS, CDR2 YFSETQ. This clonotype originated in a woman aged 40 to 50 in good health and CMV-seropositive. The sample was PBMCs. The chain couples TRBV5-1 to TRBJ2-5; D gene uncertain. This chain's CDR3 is CASSYAETDPQETQYF. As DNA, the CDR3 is TGCGCCAGCAGCTACGCCGAGACTGATCCCCAAGAGACCCAGTACTTC.